This T cell receptor (beta chain) was documented in a study of PD-L1 blockade in urothelial cancer. Findings and caveats of the study: Pretreatment TCR clonality in blood under the median foretold superior survival.

The authors spiked synthetic TCR analog templates into each PCR. TCRdb keeps only in-frame clones here, not all; method: immunoSEQ multiplex PCR. The table lists 85,000 to 90,000 clones, over 90% of them singletons. A remark on this clone: Its antigen is not identified.

Germline values: CDR1 SGHTA, CDR2 FQGNSA. The CDR3 consists of 14 residues. V shed 6 bases, J shed 4 bases, and the junction held 5 bases outside the gene matches. The patients' disease, urothelial carcinoma, was locally advanced or metastatic. The material was PBMCs, obtained around atezolizumab (anti-PD-L1) treatment. The chain is built from TRBV7-2 and TRBJ1-2; 10 nucleotides match TRBD1. The TCR originated in a man in his sixties with urothelial cancer. CDR3 sequence reads: CASSQTGGGYGYTF. CDR3 in DNA: TGTGCCAGCAGTCAGACAGGGGGCGGCTATGGCTACACCTTC.